Sequencing of this T cell receptor (beta chain) was carried out in a study of shared clonotypes between healthy human individuals. The protocol was immunoSEQ multiplex PCR, while the TCRdb copy is restricted to in-frame clones and leaves out a portion. The sample records about 1.5 million clones, 95% to 99% being singletons. The ends lost 2 bases at V and 3 bases at J; junction bases unmatched: 19. Germline CDR1 reads GTSNPN; CDR2 reads SVGIG (reference sequence). This CDR3 contains 19 residues. Sequencing was carried out using naive CD4+ T cells sorted from blood. The sample's subset: CD45RA+ positively selected. This receptor was obtained from a man in his thirties or forties in good health. The rearrangement joins TRBV30 to TRBJ2-1, with 7 bases identical to TRBD2. This CDR3 is CAWSTTGRSGGKFYNEQFF. CDR3 DNA: TGTGCCTGGAGTACTACTGGACGTTCGGGAGGAAAGTTCTACAATGAGCAGTTCTTC.